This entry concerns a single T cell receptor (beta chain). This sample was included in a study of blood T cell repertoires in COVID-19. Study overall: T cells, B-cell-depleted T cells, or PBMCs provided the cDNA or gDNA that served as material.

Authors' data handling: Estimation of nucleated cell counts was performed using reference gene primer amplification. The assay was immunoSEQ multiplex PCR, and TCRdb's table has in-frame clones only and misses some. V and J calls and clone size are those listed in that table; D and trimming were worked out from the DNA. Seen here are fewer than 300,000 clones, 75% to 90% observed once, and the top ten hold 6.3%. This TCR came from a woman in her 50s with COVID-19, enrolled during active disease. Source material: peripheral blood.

CDR3 sequence reads: CASSPSAAGVRAFF. CDR3 DNA: TGTGCCAGCTCACCATCCGCGGCGGGGGTCAGAGCTTTCTTT. The V and J genes are TRBV18 and TRBJ1-1; D might be TRBD1 (5 bases). Germline V lookup: CDR1 KGHSH, CDR2 LQKENI. Deletions cut 2 bases from V and 10 bases from J, with 17 bases between. CDR3 length: 14 amino acids.